Sequencing of this T cell receptor (beta chain) was carried out in a study of glioma-infiltrating T cells. Study-wide results and caveats: Gliomas, especially low-grade, showed above-expected tissue-blood divergence; non-neoplastic patients showed below.

Amplification of TCR alpha and beta CDR3 regions from RNA used iRepertoire nested multiplex PCR. Input was roughly 100-450 ng of tissue mRNA or PBMC total RNA. MiXCR was run by TCRdb on the multiplex PCR reads, yielding one entry per CDR3 protein. Here the sample spans 90,000 to 100,000 distinct CDR3 sequences, around 40% being singletons. CDR1 MGHRA and CDR2 YSYEKL come from the germline V gene. V was shortened by 4 bases and J by 3 bases, with 12 bases between the two germline ends. CDR3 length: 15 residues. This clonotype came up many times. The antigen is undetermined. Sequencing was carried out using glioma tissue, nonneoplastic brain tissue, or PBMCs (not recorded which). The rearrangement uses TRBV4-1 and TRBJ2-2, with D perhaps TRBD1 (6 bases). This TCR was recovered from a human donor with low-grade glioma or glioblastoma, undergoing nonglioma brain surgery, or in good health (not recorded which). Here the CDR3 DNA reads TGCGCCAGCAGCCGACGGACAGATTACACCGGGGAGCTGTTTTTT. As protein: CASSRRTDYTGELFF.